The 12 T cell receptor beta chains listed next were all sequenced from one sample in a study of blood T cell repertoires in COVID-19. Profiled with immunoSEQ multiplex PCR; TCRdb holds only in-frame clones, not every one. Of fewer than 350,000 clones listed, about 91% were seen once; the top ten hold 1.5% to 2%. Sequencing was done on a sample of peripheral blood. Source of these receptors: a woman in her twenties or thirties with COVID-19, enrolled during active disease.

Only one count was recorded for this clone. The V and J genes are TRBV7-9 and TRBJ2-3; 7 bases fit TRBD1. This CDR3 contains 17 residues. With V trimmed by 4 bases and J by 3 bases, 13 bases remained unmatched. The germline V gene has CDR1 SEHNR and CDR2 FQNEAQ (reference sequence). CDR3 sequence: CASSSGVLRGQTDTQYF. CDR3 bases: TGTGCCAGCAGCTCTGGGGTGTTAAGGGGGCAGACAGATACGCAGTATTTT.

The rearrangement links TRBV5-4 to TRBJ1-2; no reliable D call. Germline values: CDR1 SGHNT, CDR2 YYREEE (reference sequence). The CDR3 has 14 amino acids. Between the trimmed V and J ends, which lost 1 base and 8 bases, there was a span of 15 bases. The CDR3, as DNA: TGTGCCAGCAGCTTGTATGTCCCGGAGGGAGGCTACACCTTC. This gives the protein CASSLYVPEGGYTF.

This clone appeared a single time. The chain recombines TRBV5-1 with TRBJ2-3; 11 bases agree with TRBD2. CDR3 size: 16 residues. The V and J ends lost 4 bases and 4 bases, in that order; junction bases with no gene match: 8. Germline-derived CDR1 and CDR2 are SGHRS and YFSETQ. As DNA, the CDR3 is TGCGCCAGCAGCCCCAATCGACTAGCGGGACCAGATACGCAGTATTTT. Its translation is CASSPNRLAGPDTQYF.

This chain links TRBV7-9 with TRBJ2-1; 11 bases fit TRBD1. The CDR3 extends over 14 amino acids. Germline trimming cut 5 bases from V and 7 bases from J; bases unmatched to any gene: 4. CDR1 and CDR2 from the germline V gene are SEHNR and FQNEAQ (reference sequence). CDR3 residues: CASSQGQGGNEQFF. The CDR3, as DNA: TGTGCCAGCAGCCAGGGACAGGGGGGGAATGAGCAGTTCTTC.

CDR3 nucleotides: TGTGCCTGGCGACCCGGGACAGGGCGCACCTACGAGCAGTACTTC. Translating gives CAWRPGTGRTYEQYF. The chain combines TRBV30 with TRBJ2-7, with TRBD1 identical over 9 bases. Trimming at V came to 5 bases and at J to 2 bases, leaving 10 bases not matched to a gene. The CDR3 is made up of 15 amino acids. Germline CDR1 reads GTSNPN; CDR2 reads SVGIG (reference sequence).

The CDR3 region is CASSGTGGGNTIYF. CDR3 DNA sequence: TGTGCCAGCAGTGGGACAGGGGGCGGAAACACCATATATTTT. The chain joins TRBV25-1 to TRBJ1-3; 11 bases fit TRBD1. The CDR3 has 14 amino acids. Unmatched junction bases numbered 0, after V lost 4 bases and J lost 4 bases. Germline CDR1 reads MGHDK; CDR2 reads SYGVNS.

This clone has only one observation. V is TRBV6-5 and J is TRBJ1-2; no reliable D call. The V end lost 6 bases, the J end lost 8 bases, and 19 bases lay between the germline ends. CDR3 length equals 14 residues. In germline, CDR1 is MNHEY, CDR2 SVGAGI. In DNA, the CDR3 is TGTGCCAGCAGCCCAGGTCTCACACCCTGGGGCTACACCTTC. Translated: CASSPGLTPWGYTF.

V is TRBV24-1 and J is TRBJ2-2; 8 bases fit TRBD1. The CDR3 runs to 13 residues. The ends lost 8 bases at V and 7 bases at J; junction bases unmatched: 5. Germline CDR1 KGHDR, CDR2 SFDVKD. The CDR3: CATTGGSGGELFF. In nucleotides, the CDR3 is TGTGCCACCACAGGGGGCTCGGGCGGGGAGCTGTTTTTT.

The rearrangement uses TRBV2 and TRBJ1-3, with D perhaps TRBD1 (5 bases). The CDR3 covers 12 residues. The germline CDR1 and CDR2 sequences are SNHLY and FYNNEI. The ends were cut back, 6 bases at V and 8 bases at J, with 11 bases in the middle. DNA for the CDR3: TGTGCCAGCAGCGCACGGGGGTACACCATATATTTT. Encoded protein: CASSARGYTIYF.

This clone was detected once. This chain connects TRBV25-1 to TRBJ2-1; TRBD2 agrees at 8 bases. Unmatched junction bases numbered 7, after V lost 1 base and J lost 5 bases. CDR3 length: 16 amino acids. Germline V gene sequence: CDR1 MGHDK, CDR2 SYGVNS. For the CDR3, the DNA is TGTGCCAGCAGTGAATTTATTAGCGGGGAAAACAATGAGCAGTTCTTC. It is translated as CASSEFISGENNEQFF.

CDR3 bases: TGTGCCAGCAGGAACGACAGGGGGAACTCACCCCTCCACTTT. Amino acids: CASRNDRGNSPLHF. The V call is TRBV6-5, the J call TRBJ1-6; 9 bases align to TRBD1. Germline values: CDR1 MNHEY, CDR2 SVGAGI. CDR3 size: 14 residues. V was pared by 6 bases and J by 10 bases, with 7 bases of the junction left unmatched.

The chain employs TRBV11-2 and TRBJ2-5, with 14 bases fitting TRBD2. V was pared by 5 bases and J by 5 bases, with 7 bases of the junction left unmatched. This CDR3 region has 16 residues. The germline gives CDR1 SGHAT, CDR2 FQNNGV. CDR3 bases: TGTGCCAGCAGCCCGACTAGCGGGGGGGCCGGGGAGACCCAGTACTTC. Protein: CASSPTSGGAGETQYF.